These 15 T cell receptor beta chains came from one sample sequenced in a study of cytomegalovirus exposure and HLA in healthy donors. In the PCR, 60 Vbeta and 13 Jbeta primers were used. Repertoires were generated with immunoSEQ multiplex PCR, while TCRdb's copy carries only in-frame clones and drops some. The data hold some 180,000 clones, with 77% observed a single time. What was sequenced was PBMCs. The receptors come from an older woman in good health and CMV-seropositive.

This chain uses TRBV9 with TRBJ2-1; 11 bases are shared with TRBD2. This CDR3 is 16 amino acids long. V dropped 0 bases and J dropped 10; count of bases not matched to a gene: 9. Germline V gene data show CDR1 as SGDLS and CDR2 as YYNGEE. CDR3 in DNA: TGTGCCAGCAGCGTAGGGACTAGCGGGTTCCCTTTGGAGCAGTTCTTC. Translated, it gives CASSVGTSGFPLEQFF.

The gene calls are TRBV7-2 and TRBJ2-1; a weak D match, TRBD1 (6 bases). The CDR3 runs 13 residues. Trimming pared 5 bases from V and 8 bases from J, leaving 13 bases between. Germline V gene sequence: CDR1 SGHTA, CDR2 FQGNSA. CDR3 sequence reads: CASSLDRLDEQFF. CDR3 DNA: TGTGCCAGCAGCCTGGACAGACTGGATGAGCAGTTCTTC.

The rearrangement uses TRBV6-5 and TRBJ2-7, with D possibly being TRBD1 (6 bases). CDR1 is MNHEY, CDR2 SVGAGI, per germline. Deletions cut 6 bases from V and 5 bases from J, with 20 bases between. The length of the CDR3 is 15 residues. The CDR3 is CASSPGGRGKNEQYF. DNA of the CDR3: TGTGCCAGCAGCCCGGGCGGCAGGGGAAAAAACGAGCAGTACTTC.

V and J are TRBV5-1 and TRBJ2-1; 10 nucleotides match TRBD2. V lost 1 base to trimming and J lost 9 bases; unmatched junction nucleotides: 7. The CDR3 is made up of 15 amino acids. CDR1 is SGHRS and CDR2 is YFSETQ in the germline V gene. The CDR3 bases are TGCGCCAGCAGCTTGAGTCTAGCGGGAGCTGGTGAGCAGTTCTTC. As protein: CASSLSLAGAGEQFF.

The chain uses TRBV10-2 and TRBJ1-4; 7 nucleotides line up with TRBD1. The V gene end was trimmed by 7 bases and the J gene end by 5 bases; junction bases not matched to a gene: 7. This CDR3 has 14 amino acids. The germline CDR1 and CDR2 sequences are WSHSY and SAAADI. This chain's CDR3 is CASTRTGTNEKLFF. The CDR3 DNA is TGCGCCAGCACCCGGACAGGCACAAATGAAAAACTGTTTTTT.

A single count supports this clone. An end of the junction differs from the germline gene, which may be a read error. The gene calls are TRBV30 and TRBJ2-6, with TRBD1 matching over 9 bases. Germline values: CDR1 GTSNPN, CDR2 SVGIG (reference sequence). The CDR3 consists of 18 residues. The CDR3 DNA is TGTGCCTGGAGTGTATATGGGACAGGGATCTCTGGGGCCAACGGCCTGACTTTC. This encodes CAWSVYGTGISGANGLTF. Filled out from reference TRBV30 and TRBJ2-6, the complete variable domain reads SQTIHQWPATLVQPVGSPLSLECTVEGTSNPNLYWYRQAAGRGLQLLFYSVGIGQISSEVPQNLSASRPQDRQFILSSKKLLLSDSGFYLCAWSVYGTGISGANGLTFGAGSRLTVL.

This sequence joins TRBV5-8 and TRBJ2-1; TRBD2 matches at 10 bases. The V gene end was trimmed by 0 bases and the J gene end by 8 bases; junction bases not matched to a gene: 8. Germline values: CDR1 SGHTS, CDR2 YDEGEE. CDR3 length equals 16 residues. CDR3 amino acids: CASSLVSASGGYEQFF. CDR3 coding DNA: TGTGCCAGCAGCTTGGTATCGGCTAGCGGGGGCTATGAGCAGTTCTTC. The complete variable domain, with remaining parts taken from reference TRBV5-8 and TRBJ2-1, reads EAGVTQSPTHLIKTRGQQATLRCSPISGHTSVYWYQQALGLGLQFLLWYDEGEERNRGNFPPRFSGRQFPNYSSELNVNALELEDSALYLCASSLVSASGGYEQFFGPGTRLTVL.

This clone was counted a few times. V is TRBV28 and J is TRBJ1-5, with unresolved D. There are 16 residues in the CDR3. Per the germline V gene, CDR1 is MDHEN and CDR2 is SYDVKM. The V and J ends lost 0 bases and 3 bases respectively, with 12 bases between them. In DNA form, the CDR3 reads TGTGCCAGCAGTTTATGGGAGGCTTCCCCCAATCAGCCCCAGCATTTT. This codes for CASSLWEASPNQPQHF.

The J gene is TRBJ2-2, the V gene TRBV7-8; D call uncertain. V shed 5 bases and J shed 1 base, with 8 bases lying between them. Germline V gives CDR1 SGHVS, CDR2 FQNEAQ. This CDR3 contains 14 residues. CDR3 sequence (DNA): TGTGCCAGCAGCCCACCGGTGAACACCGGGGAGCTGTTTTTT. Encoded protein: CASSPPVNTGELFF.

The chain couples TRBV27 to TRBJ2-1, with D possibly being TRBD2 (5 bases). V was clipped by 2 bases and J by 12 bases, with 14 bases between them. In germline, CDR1 is MNHEY, CDR2 SMNVEV (reference sequence). The CDR3 length is 13 residues. CDR3 DNA: TGTGCCAGCAGTTTAGGTCCCCGGGGTGCGCAGTTCTTC. Encoded protein: CASSLGPRGAQFF.

This clone turned up a few times. This chain links TRBV7-6 with TRBJ2-3; TRBD2 matches at 13 bases. This CDR3 is 17 amino acids long. Trimming took 5 bases from V and 3 from J; bases not matched to a gene: 8. The germline V gene has CDR1 SGHVS and CDR2 FNYEAQ. The CDR3 DNA reads TGTGCCAGCAGCCGTTCGGGACTAGCGGGGATGACAGATACGCAGTATTTT. Translating gives CASSRSGLAGMTDTQYF.

The chain links TRBV5-1 to TRBJ2-7; 12 bases match TRBD2. Germline V lookup: CDR1 SGHRS, CDR2 YFSETQ. CDR3 length: 16 amino acids. V shed 4 bases, J shed 3 bases, and the junction held 8 bases outside the gene matches. The CDR3 nucleotides read TGCGCCAGCAGCGCAACTAGCGGGAGGTCTCGCTACGAGCAGTACTTC. Translation: CASSATSGRSRYEQYF. Variable domain in full (rest from reference TRBV5-1 and TRBJ2-7): KAGVTQTPRYLIKTRGQQVTLSCSPISGHRSVSWYQQTPGQGLQFLFEYFSETQRNKGNFPGRFSGRQFSNSRSEMNVSTLELGDSALYLCASSATSGRSRYEQYFGPGTRLTVT.

The rearrangement joins TRBV29-1 to TRBJ2-5; a weak D match, TRBD2 (7 bases). The DNA end is more similar to TRBJ2-7, so the J call may be wrong. Germline values: CDR1 SQVTM, CDR2 ANQGSEA. The CDR3 covers 14 residues. CDR3 bases: TGCAGCGTTGAAGGCGGGGGCCGCTCCTACGAGCAGTACTTC. The encoded protein is CSVEGGGRSYEQYF.

The chain joins TRBV7-9 to TRBJ1-1, with D possibly matching TRBD1 (6 bases). Looked up from germline, CDR1 is SEHNR and CDR2 is FQNEAQ (reference sequence). The CDR3 length is 12 residues. Deletions cut 2 bases from V and 8 bases from J, with 9 bases between. As DNA, the CDR3 is TGTGCCAGCAGCTTAAGGACAGTCGAAGCTTTCTTT. Protein sequence: CASSLRTVEAFF.

The genes are TRBV7-9 and TRBJ1-1; 10 bases map to TRBD1. Trimming removed 4 bases from V and 1 base from J; junction bases left unmatched: 6. CDR1 is SEHNR and CDR2 is FQNEAQ in the germline V gene (reference sequence). The CDR3 runs to 16 residues. The chain's CDR3 is CASSSDRGPQNTEAFF. CDR3 sequence (DNA): TGTGCCAGCAGCTCCGACAGGGGGCCCCAGAACACTGAAGCTTTCTTT.